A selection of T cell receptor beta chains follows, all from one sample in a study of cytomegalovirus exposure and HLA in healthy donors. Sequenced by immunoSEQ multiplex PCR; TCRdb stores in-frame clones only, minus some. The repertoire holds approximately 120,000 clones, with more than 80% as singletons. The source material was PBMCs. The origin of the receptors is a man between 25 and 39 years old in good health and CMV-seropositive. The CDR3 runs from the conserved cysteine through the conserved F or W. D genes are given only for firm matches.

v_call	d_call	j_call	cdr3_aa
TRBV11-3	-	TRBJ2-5	CASSLVLEETQYF
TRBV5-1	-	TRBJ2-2	CASRGGFTGELFF
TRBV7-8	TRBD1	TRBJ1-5	CASSRGQASNQPQHF
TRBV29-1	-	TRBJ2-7	CSVSWTDPYEQYF
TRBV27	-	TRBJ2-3	CASSLKYSASLSTDTQYF
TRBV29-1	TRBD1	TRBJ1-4	CSVADIDRGNEKLFF
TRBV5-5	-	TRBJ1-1	CASSLDPGRAEAFF
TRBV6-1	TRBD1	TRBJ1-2	CASSELGDSINYGYTF
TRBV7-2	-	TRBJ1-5	CASSFSIRQPQHF
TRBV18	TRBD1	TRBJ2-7	CASSPYGTVSYEQYF
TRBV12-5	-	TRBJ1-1	CASGVKYREGTEAFF
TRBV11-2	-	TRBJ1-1	CASSLAGRRNTEAFF
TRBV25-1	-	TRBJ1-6	CASRPPGSVSPLHF
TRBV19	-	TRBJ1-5	CASSIGEANQPQHF
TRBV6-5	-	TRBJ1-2	CASSGGENYGYTF
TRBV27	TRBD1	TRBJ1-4	CASSRRTGNANEKLFF
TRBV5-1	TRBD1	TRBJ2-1	CASSGTGGDEQFF
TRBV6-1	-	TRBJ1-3	CASSGVGGLAGNTIYF
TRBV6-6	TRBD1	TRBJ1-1	CASRGGTVNTEAFF
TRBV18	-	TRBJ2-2	CASSRRGGANTGELFF
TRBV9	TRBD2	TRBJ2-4	CASSVAGGKDKNSQYF
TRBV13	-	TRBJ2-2	CASSSDRVGQVMNTGELFF
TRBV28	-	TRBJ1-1	CASSLLDGNTETFF
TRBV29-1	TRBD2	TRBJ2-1	CSVRLLAGDEQFF
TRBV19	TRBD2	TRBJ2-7	CASSALLAGAAEQYF
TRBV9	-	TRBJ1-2	CASSAAQGVSNYGYTF
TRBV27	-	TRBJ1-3	CASSLSGGNGNTIYF
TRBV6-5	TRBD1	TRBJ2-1	CASRGGTGDPDEQFF
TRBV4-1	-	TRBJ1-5	CASSPGASYQPQHF
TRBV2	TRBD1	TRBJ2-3	CASRMGQGLTDTQYF
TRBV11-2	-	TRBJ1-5	CASSLDLGAQPQHF
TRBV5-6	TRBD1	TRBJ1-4	CASSQGAYNEKLFF
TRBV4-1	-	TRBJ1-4	CASSQALGKLFF
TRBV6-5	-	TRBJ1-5	CASSYSRADQPQHF
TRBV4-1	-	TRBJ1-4	CASSQGLREKLFF
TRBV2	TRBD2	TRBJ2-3	CASSDPSGGFTDTQYF
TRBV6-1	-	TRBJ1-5	CASSERTAFYSNQPQHF
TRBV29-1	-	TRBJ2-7	CSVNRDGSGEQYF
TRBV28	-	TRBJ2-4	CASSLGQGHIQYF
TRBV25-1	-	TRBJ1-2	CASTGRGLVDGYTF
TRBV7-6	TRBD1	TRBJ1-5	CASSSTGGRSNQPQHF
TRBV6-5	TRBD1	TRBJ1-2	CASSPSLNRGHGYTF
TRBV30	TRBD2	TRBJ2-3	CAWRGLASTDTQYF
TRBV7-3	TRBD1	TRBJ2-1	CASSGEGRHRGVGAGDEQFF
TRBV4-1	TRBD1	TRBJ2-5	CASSPIRQGTAETQYF
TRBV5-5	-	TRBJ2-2	CASSLSTYGYANTGELFF
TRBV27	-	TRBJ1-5	CASSVMVRQPQHF
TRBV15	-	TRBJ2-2	CATSNTGSTGELFF
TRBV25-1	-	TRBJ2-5	CASSEGGIQETQYF
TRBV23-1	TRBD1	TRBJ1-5	CASSPMTGYSNQPQHF
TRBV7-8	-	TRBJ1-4	CASSLGQFAREKLFF
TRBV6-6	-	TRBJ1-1	CASTPGPEAEAFF
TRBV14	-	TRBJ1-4	CASSQTRLTNEKLFF